The entry below gives a single T cell receptor beta chain sequence along with its context. Sequencing used immunoSEQ multiplex PCR; TCRdb keeps in-frame clones, though not all of them. This repertoire shows 6,300 or so clones, approximately 88% found once; its top ten account for 2.5% to 3%. This record belongs to a study of immune evolution from preneoplasia to lung adenocarcinoma. Germline lookup yields CDR1 SGHRS and CDR2 YFSETQ. V shed 1 base, J shed 5 bases, and the junction held 9 bases outside the gene matches. The CDR3 covers 17 residues. Resections took place in Japan or China from the mid-2010s to the late 2010s.

This clonotype was obtained from a donor aged 70 or older with lung adenocarcinoma. J is TRBJ2-5 and V is TRBV5-1; 12 bases map to TRBD2. Sample: FFPE lung adenocarcinoma in situ tissue. The CDR3 region has the DNA TGCGCCAGCAGCTTGAAGGTACTAGCGGGAGGTGCGGAGACCCAGTACTTC. This sequence encodes CASSLKVLAGGAETQYF.